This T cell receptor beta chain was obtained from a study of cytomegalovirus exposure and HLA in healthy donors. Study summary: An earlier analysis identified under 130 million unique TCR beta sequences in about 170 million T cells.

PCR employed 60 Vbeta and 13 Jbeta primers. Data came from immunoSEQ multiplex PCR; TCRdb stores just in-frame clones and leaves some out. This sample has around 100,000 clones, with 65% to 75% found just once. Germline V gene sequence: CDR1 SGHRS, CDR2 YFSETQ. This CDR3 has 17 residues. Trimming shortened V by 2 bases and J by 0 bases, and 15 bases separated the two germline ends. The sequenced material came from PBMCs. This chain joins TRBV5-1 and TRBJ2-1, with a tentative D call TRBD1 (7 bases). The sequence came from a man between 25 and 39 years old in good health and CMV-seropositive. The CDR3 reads CASSFWTGGGSYNEQFF. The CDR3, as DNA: TGCGCCAGCAGCTTTTGGACAGGAGGGGGCTCCTACAATGAGCAGTTCTTC.